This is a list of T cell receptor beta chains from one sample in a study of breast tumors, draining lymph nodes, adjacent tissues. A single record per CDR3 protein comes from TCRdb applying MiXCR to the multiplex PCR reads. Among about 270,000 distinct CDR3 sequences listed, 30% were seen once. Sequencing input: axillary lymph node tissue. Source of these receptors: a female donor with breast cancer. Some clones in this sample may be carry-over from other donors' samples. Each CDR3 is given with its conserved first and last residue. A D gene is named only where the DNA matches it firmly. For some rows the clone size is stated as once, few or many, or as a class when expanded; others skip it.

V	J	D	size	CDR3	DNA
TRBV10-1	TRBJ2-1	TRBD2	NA	CASPGGSDEQFF	TGCGCCAGCCCCGGGGGGAGCGATGAGCAGTTCTTC
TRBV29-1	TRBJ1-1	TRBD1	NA	CSARGGARGITEAFF	TGCAGCGCCAGGGGGGGAGCGAGGGGGATCACTGAAGCTTTCTTT
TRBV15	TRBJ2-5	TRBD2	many	CATSIGSASGSGTQYF	TGTGCCACCAGCATCGGTTCGGCTAGCGGGAGCGGGACCCAGTACTTC
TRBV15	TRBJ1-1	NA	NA	CATSSPERKEAFF	TGTGCCACCAGCAGCCCCGAGAGGAAAGAAGCTTTCTTT
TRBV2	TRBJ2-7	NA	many	CASSEEGGAMYF	TGTGCCAGCAGTGAAGAGGGCGGGGCGATGTACTTC
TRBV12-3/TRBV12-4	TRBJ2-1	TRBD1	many	CASTGGFGNEQFF	TGTGCCAGCACAGGGGGTTTTGGCAATGAGCAGTTCTTC
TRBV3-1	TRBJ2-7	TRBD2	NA	CACSQAGGLSYGQYF	TGTGCCTGCAGCCAGGCGGGAGGCCTCTCCTACGGGCAGTACTTC
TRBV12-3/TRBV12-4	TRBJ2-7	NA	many	CASSFHGRSYEQYF	TGTGCCAGCAGTTTTCACGGGAGATCCTACGAGCAGTACTTC
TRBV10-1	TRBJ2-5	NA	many	CASSGDGETQYF	TGCGCCAGCAGTGGGGACGGAGAGACCCAGTACTTC
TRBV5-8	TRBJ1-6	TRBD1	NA	CACSLGTGNSPLHF	TGTGCCTGCAGCTTGGGGACAGGGAATTCACCCCTCCACTTT
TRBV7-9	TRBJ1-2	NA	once	CASSLDAGMVYTF	TGTGCCAGCAGCTTAGATGCAGGGATGGTCTACACCTTC
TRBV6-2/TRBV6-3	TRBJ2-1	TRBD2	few	CASSRLARDNEQFF	TGTGCCAGCAGTCGACTAGCTCGGGACAATGAGCAGTTCTTC
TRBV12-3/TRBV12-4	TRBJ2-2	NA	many	CASSFGLTGELFF	TGTGCCAGCAGTTTCGGGCTCACCGGGGAGCTGTTTTTT
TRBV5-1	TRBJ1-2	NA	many	CASSLGPLTGRTNYGYTF	TGCGCCAGCAGCTTGGGCCCCCTCACTGGACGGACTAACTATGGCTACACCTTC
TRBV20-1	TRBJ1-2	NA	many	CSARVWAGGNYGYTF	TGCAGTGCTAGAGTTTGGGCAGGTGGGAACTATGGCTACACCTTC
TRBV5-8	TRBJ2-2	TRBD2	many	CASSFGLAGTNGELFF	TGTGCCAGCAGCTTTGGACTAGCGGGTACGAACGGGGAGCTGTTTTTT
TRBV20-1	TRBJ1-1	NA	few	CSGLGVAEAFF	TGCAGTGGGCTAGGGGTGGCTGAAGCTTTCTTT
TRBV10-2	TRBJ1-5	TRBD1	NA	CASSEGTGASYSNQPQHF	TGCGCCAGCAGTGAGGGGACAGGGGCGTCTTATAGCAATCAGCCCCAGCATTTT
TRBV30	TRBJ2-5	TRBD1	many	CAWSGQGRKETQYF	TGTGCCTGGAGTGGACAGGGAAGGAAAGAAACCCAGTACTTC
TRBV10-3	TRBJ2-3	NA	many	CAISVGSGVQATDTQYF	TGTGCCATCAGTGTCGGTTCAGGCGTACAAGCTACAGATACGCAGTATTTT
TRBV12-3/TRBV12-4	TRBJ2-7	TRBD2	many	CASSERETSYEQYF	TGTGCCAGCAGCGAGCGGGAGACCTCCTACGAGCAGTACTTC
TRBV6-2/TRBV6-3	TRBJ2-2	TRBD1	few	CASRQQGYTGELFF	TGTGCCAGCAGACAACAGGGGTACACCGGGGAGCTGTTTTTT
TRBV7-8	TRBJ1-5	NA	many	CASSLGSQSNQPQHF	TGTGCCAGCAGCTTAGGGAGTCAGAGCAATCAGCCCCAGCATTTT
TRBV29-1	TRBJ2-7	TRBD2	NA	CSVESGTRNGEQYF	TGCAGCGTTGAATCCGGGACTAGGAACGGCGAGCAGTACTTC
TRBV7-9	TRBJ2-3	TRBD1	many	CASSLARDSFTDTQYF	TGTGCCAGCAGCTTAGCACGGGACAGCTTCACAGATACGCAGTATTTT
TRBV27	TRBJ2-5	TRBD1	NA	CASRARQGRQETQYF	TGTGCCAGCAGGGCTAGACAGGGGCGCCAAGAGACCCAGTACTTC
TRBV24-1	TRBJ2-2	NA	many	CATNEGANTGELFF	TGTGCCACCAATGAGGGCGCGAACACCGGGGAGCTGTTTTTT
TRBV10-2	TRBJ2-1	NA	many	CASSESGAGAHEQFF	TGCGCCAGCAGTGAGTCAGGGGCAGGGGCCCATGAGCAGTTCTTC
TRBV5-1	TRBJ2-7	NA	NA	CASSLARWEITYEQYF	TGCGCCAGCAGCTTGGCCAGGTGGGAGATAACTTACGAGCAGTACTTC
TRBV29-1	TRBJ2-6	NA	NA	CSVELPRDKIAYSGTNVLTF	TGCAGCGTTGAACTCCCCCGGGACAAAATCGCCTACTCTGGGACCAACGTCCTGACTTTC
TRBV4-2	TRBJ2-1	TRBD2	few	CASSRRPGTSGTGNEQFF	TGTGCCAGCAGCCGTCGACCCGGGACTAGCGGGACCGGCAATGAGCAGTTCTTC
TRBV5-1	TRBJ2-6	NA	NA	CASSLRSGANVLTF	TGCGCCAGCAGCTTGCGTTCGGGGGCCAACGTCCTGACTTTC
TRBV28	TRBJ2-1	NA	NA	CASSLLTRRRLTEQFF	TGTGCCAGCAGTTTATTGACTAGACGGAGGTTGACTGAGCAGTTCTTC
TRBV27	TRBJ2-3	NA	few	CASSLGTFTDTQYF	TGTGCCAGCAGTTTAGGGACCTTCACAGATACGCAGTATTTT
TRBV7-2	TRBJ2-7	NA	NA	CASGSQPPRGLNYEQYF	TGTGCCAGCGGTTCACAACCACCGCGGGGTTTAAACTACGAGCAGTACTTC
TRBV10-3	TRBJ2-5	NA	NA	CAISEGVQETQYF	TGTGCCATCAGTGAGGGCGTCCAAGAGACCCAGTACTTC
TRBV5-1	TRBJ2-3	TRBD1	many	CASSWDRGHRDTQYF	TGCGCCAGCAGCTGGGACAGGGGGCATAGAGATACGCAGTATTTT
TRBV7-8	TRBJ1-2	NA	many	CASSLAEWAGGYTF	TGTGCCAGCAGCTTAGCCGAATGGGCCGGCGGCTACACCTTC
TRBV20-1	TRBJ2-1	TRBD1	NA	CSASEGRGNEQFF	TGCAGTGCAAGCGAGGGCAGGGGGAATGAGCAGTTCTTC
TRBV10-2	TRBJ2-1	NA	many	CASSDRVLYNEQFF	TGCGCCAGCAGTGACAGGGTTCTCTACAATGAGCAGTTCTTC
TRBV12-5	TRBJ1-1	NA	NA	CASGAQAGYDTEAFF	TGTGCTAGTGGTGCCCAAGCTGGGTATGACACTGAAGCTTTCTTT
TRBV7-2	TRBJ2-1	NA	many	CASSLVLATREQFF	TGTGCCAGCAGCTTAGTTCTAGCGACTAGGGAGCAGTTCTTC
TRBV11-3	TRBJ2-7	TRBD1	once	CASSFSGTGDYYEQYF	TGTGCCAGCAGCTTTAGCGGGACAGGGGACTACTACGAGCAGTACTTC
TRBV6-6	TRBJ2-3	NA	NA	CASSHPGTTSTDTQYF	TGTGCCAGCAGTCACCCCGGGACAACTAGCACAGATACGCAGTATTTT
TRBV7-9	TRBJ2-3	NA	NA	CASSIWTGTDTQYF	TGTGCCAGCAGCATCTGGACGGGCACAGATACGCAGTATTTT
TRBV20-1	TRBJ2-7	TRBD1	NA	CSASRGVTGAFDEQYF	TGCAGTGCTAGCCGGGGTGTAACAGGGGCCTTCGACGAGCAGTACTTC
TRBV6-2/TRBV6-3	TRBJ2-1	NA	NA	CASTNSGEQFF	TGTGCCAGCACCAACTCGGGCGAGCAGTTCTTC
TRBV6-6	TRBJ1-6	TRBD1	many	CASSDAGQGNSPLHF	TGTGCCAGCAGTGATGCGGGACAGGGCAATTCACCCCTCCACTTT
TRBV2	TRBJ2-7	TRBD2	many	CASSEASLAGEHYEQYF	TGTGCCAGCAGTGAAGCGAGTCTAGCGGGAGAGCACTACGAGCAGTACTTC
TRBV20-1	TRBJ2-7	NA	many	CSALGQAFIYEQYF	TGCAGTGCCCTGGGGCAGGCCTTTATCTACGAGCAGTACTTC
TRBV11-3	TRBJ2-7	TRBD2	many	CASSQGLSGYEQYF	TGTGCCAGCAGCCAGGGACTAAGCGGGTACGAGCAGTACTTC
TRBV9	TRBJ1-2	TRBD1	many	CASSKKPGQQTYGYTF	TGTGCCAGCAGCAAAAAACCGGGACAGCAGACATATGGCTACACCTTC